A selection of T cell receptor beta chains follows, all from one sample in a study of beta chain features in type 1 diabetes. Assay used: immunoSEQ multiplex PCR; TCRdb lists only in-frame clones, some missing. The data hold about 710,000 clones, with 11% to 15% observed a single time. Sequenced input: naive CD4+ T cells from blood. The receptors were sampled from a man aged 18 to 29 with type 1 diabetes. The CDR3 runs from the conserved cysteine through the conserved F or W. A D gene is named only where the DNA matches it firmly. The size field is filled for only some rows; it gives once, few, many or a size class.

j_call: TRBJ2-7; clone_size: -; d_call: -; v_call: TRBV4-1; cdr3_nt: TGCGCCAGCAGCCAAGATGGAGGGGAGTATTACGAGCAGTACTTC; cdr3_aa: CASSQDGGEYYEQYF
j_call: TRBJ1-1; clone_size: few; d_call: -; v_call: TRBV7-9; cdr3_nt: TGTGCCAGCAGCGTCGGGGGCGCAGCTTTCTTT; cdr3_aa: CASSVGGAAFF
j_call: TRBJ1-2; clone_size: few; d_call: -; v_call: TRBV30; cdr3_nt: TGTGCCTGGAGTATCGGGGGAGATGGCTACACCTTC; cdr3_aa: CAWSIGGDGYTF
j_call: TRBJ2-3; clone_size: -; d_call: TRBD2; v_call: TRBV7-2; cdr3_nt: TGTGCCAGCAGCCTCGGACGGGGCGGGGGGGCCTATACGCAGTATTTT; cdr3_aa: CASSLGRGGGAYTQYF
j_call: TRBJ2-3; clone_size: few; d_call: -; v_call: TRBV29-1; cdr3_nt: TGCAGCGCCAAGAGGGGCACAGATACGCAGTATTTT; cdr3_aa: CSAKRGTDTQYF
j_call: TRBJ2-5; clone_size: -; d_call: TRBD1; v_call: TRBV25-1; cdr3_nt: TGTGCCAGCAGTGAATGGTTTGGGGGACAGGGTTCCGAGACCCAGTACTTC; cdr3_aa: CASSEWFGGQGSETQYF
j_call: TRBJ1-1; clone_size: -; d_call: -; v_call: TRBV5-6; cdr3_nt: TGTGCCAGCAGCTTGGACAGAGACACTGAAGCTTTCTTT; cdr3_aa: CASSLDRDTEAFF
j_call: TRBJ2-7; clone_size: few; d_call: TRBD2; v_call: TRBV13; cdr3_nt: TGTGCCAGCAGGAATAGACTAGCGGGAGTAGGCGAGCAGTACTTC; cdr3_aa: CASRNRLAGVGEQYF
j_call: TRBJ2-3; clone_size: -; d_call: -; v_call: TRBV19; cdr3_nt: TGTGCCAGTAGTCAACGACGAACCACAGATACGCAGTATTTT; cdr3_aa: CASSQRRTTDTQYF
j_call: TRBJ2-7; clone_size: few; d_call: -; v_call: TRBV7-9; cdr3_nt: TGTGCCAGCATCTCGACGAAGTGGGGCTACGAGCAGTACTTC; cdr3_aa: CASISTKWGYEQYF
j_call: TRBJ1-2; clone_size: few; d_call: -; v_call: TRBV13; cdr3_nt: TGTGCCAGCAGAATGGCCCAGGATACTGGCTACACCTTC; cdr3_aa: CASRMAQDTGYTF
j_call: TRBJ1-1; clone_size: -; d_call: TRBD1; v_call: TRBV5-1; cdr3_nt: TGCGCCAGCAGAAGACAGGGGGACACTGAAGCTTTCTTT; cdr3_aa: CASRRQGDTEAFF
j_call: TRBJ2-1; clone_size: -; d_call: -; v_call: TRBV5-4; cdr3_nt: TGTGCCAGCAGCTCCGGGACTTTATACAATGAGCAGTTCTTC; cdr3_aa: CASSSGTLYNEQFF
j_call: TRBJ1-1; clone_size: -; d_call: TRBD1; v_call: TRBV6-5; cdr3_nt: TGTGCCAGCAGTCAGGGACAGACTGAAGCTTTCTTT; cdr3_aa: CASSQGQTEAFF
j_call: TRBJ1-2; clone_size: -; d_call: TRBD1; v_call: TRBV19; cdr3_nt: TGTGCCAGTAGCCCGGACAGGCTCTATGGCTACACCTTC; cdr3_aa: CASSPDRLYGYTF
j_call: TRBJ1-1; clone_size: -; d_call: TRBD1; v_call: TRBV10-1; cdr3_nt: TGCGCCAGCAGTGTCCCGGGACAGGGTGGTACTGAAGCTTTCTTT; cdr3_aa: CASSVPGQGGTEAFF